The clone carrying this T cell receptor (beta chain) was counted at least ten times. Each CDR3 protein is one row after TCRdb ran MiXCR on the 5' RACE reads. The data show about 30,000 distinct CDR3 sequences, about 5% seen once. Trimming at V came to 4 bases and at J to 13 bases, leaving 8 bases not matched to a gene. The CDR3 covers 12 residues. Germline-derived CDR1 and CDR2 are SGHTA and FQGNSA. This entry is derived from a study of early T cells in non-severe SARS-CoV-2 infection. This chain uses TRBV7-2 with TRBJ2-7, with 9 nucleotides matching TRBD1. This clonotype was obtained from an adult who was a healthcare worker with PCR-confirmed SARS-CoV-2 infection or an uninfected control (not recorded which). Sequenced sample: whole blood. In DNA form, the CDR3 reads TGTGCCAGCAGCTCCATTGACAGGGGGGGTTACTTC. Its translation: CASSSIDRGGYF. Supplemented by reference TRBV7-2 and TRBJ2-7, the full variable domain reads GAGVSQSPSNKVTEKGKDVELRCDPISGHTALYWYRQSLGQGLEFLIYFQGNSAPDKSGLPSDRFSAERTGGSVSTLTIQRTQQEDSAVYLCASSSIDRGGYFGPGTRLTVT.